This T cell receptor beta chain was retrieved from a study of response to subunit inactivated influenza vaccine. Whole-study results and caveats: It was the authors' suggestion that each seasonal influenza vaccination recruits few new T cells.

Each CDR3 protein gets one entry after TCRdb re-called the RT-PCR reads with MiXCR. The sample holds fewer than 800,000 distinct CDR3 sequences; about a sixth are singletons and the top ten take roughly 11%. Details on this clonotype: As yet, its antigen is unknown.

Germline CDR1 and CDR2: SGHAT and FQNNGV. The length of the CDR3 is 13 residues. The ends were cut back, 1 base at V and 7 bases at J, with 10 bases in the middle. The receptor comes from a man aged 45-60 years who received an inactivated influenza vaccine. The V call is TRBV11-2, the J call TRBJ2-5; no firm D call. The source was PBMCs from blood, collected roughly 13 days after vaccination. CDR3 sequence: CASSLGGSGTQYF. Here the CDR3 DNA reads TGTGCCAGCAGCTTAGGGGGATCCGGGACCCAGTACTTC.